This is a list of T cell receptor beta chains from one sample in a study of long-term antiretroviral therapy in people with HIV. TCRdb's table, derived via immunoSEQ multiplex PCR, lists solely in-frame clones and lacks some. The table records about 22,000 clones, 84% of them present only once. Sample: unsorted PBMCs, taken 0.1 years before starting antiretroviral therapy. The receptors shown here come from a man aged 18-30 years with HIV. Each CDR3 is given with its conserved first and last residue. The D gene is left open where the match is weak. Part of the rows lack a size; the others show once, few, many or a class for expanded clones.

v_call	j_call	clone_size	d_call	cdr3_aa	cdr3_nt
TRBV5-4	TRBJ1-2	.	TRBD1	CASSLPNPGQRDYTF	TGTGCCAGCAGCCTACCGAATCCGGGACAGCGGGACTACACCTTC
TRBV2	TRBJ2-1	.	TRBD2	CASSEVLAGEGFF	TGTGCCAGCAGTGAGGTACTAGCGGGAGAAGGGTTCTTC
TRBV30	TRBJ2-7	.	TRBD2	CAWSVSGGSQQYF	TGTGCCTGGAGTGTATCGGGGGGAAGCCAGCAGTACTTC
TRBV2	TRBJ1-1	once	.	CASSPDDLSRVRAFF	TGTGCCAGCAGTCCCGATGACTTGTCGCGGGTACGGGCTTTCTTT
TRBV13	TRBJ2-5	.	.	CASSLGRGETQYF	TGTGCCAGCAGCTTAGGCCGAGGAGAGACCCAGTACTTC
TRBV6-1	TRBJ2-2	.	.	CASTGDGGRTGELFF	TGTGCCAGCACTGGGGACGGGGGGCGCACCGGGGAGCTGTTTTTT
TRBV2	TRBJ2-2	.	.	CASRAGRTGELFF	TGTGCCAGCAGGGCGGGGCGGACCGGGGAGCTGTTTTTT
TRBV30	TRBJ2-1	.	TRBD2	CAWRELLAGGIYNEQFF	TGTGCCTGGAGGGAGTTACTAGCGGGAGGGATCTACAATGAGCAGTTCTTC
TRBV7-2	TRBJ2-5	.	.	CASSLSDFQETQYF	TGTGCCAGCAGCCTCTCGGACTTTCAAGAGACCCAGTACTTC
TRBV9	TRBJ2-2	.	.	CASSGSGAPGELFF	TGTGCCAGCAGCGGATCAGGGGCCCCCGGGGAGCTGTTTTTT
TRBV7-9	TRBJ2-7	.	.	CASSLAGTGYHEQYF	TGTGCCAGCAGCTTAGCGGGAACAGGGTACCACGAGCAGTACTTC
TRBV5-4	TRBJ2-7	.	TRBD2	CASSLGGGPYEQYF	TGTGCCAGCAGCTTGGGGGGGGGTCCCTACGAGCAGTACTTC
TRBV30	TRBJ2-5	.	.	CAWSVALQETQYF	TGTGCCTGGAGTGTAGCCCTCCAAGAGACCCAGTACTTC
TRBV6-6	TRBJ1-6	.	.	CATLYGTLHF	TGTGCCACCCTCTACGGGACCCTCCACTTT
TRBV4-2	TRBJ2-1	.	.	CASSQEIAGGNEQFF	TGTGCCAGCAGCCAAGAAATTGCCGGGGGCAATGAGCAGTTCTTC
TRBV6-5	TRBJ2-1	.	.	CASSYSPRGGEQFF	TGTGCCAGCAGTTACTCGCCCCGAGGAGGTGAGCAGTTCTTC
TRBV7-9	TRBJ1-4	.	TRBD1	CASSAPGTGLYEKLFF	TGTGCCAGCAGCGCCCCCGGGACAGGCCTGTACGAAAAACTGTTTTTT
TRBV5-4	TRBJ2-6	.	.	CASSPSAFHGANVLTF	TGTGCCAGCAGCCCGTCGGCCTTTCATGGGGCCAACGTCCTGACTTTC
TRBV7-8	TRBJ2-6	.	TRBD2	CASSPPHGGAGANVLTF	TGTGCCAGCAGCCCCCCCCATGGGGGGGCTGGGGCCAACGTCCTGACTTTC
TRBV19	TRBJ1-5	few	.	CASSNSGSSQPQHF	TGTGCCAGTAGTAATTCCGGGTCCTCACAGCCCCAGCATTTT
TRBV18	TRBJ2-2	.	TRBD2	CASSPRTSVYTGELFF	TGTGCCAGCTCACCACGGACTAGCGTATACACCGGGGAGCTGTTTTTT
TRBV27	TRBJ2-1	.	.	CASSLAGVLSYNEQFF	TGTGCCAGCAGTTTGGCCGGGGTCCTCTCCTACAATGAGCAGTTCTTC
TRBV6-5	TRBJ2-1	.	TRBD1	CASSAGQGSYNEQFF	TGTGCCAGCAGTGCGGGACAGGGCTCCTACAATGAGCAGTTCTTC
TRBV7-2	TRBJ2-7	few	TRBD1	CASSLGGQGVGYEQYF	TGTGCCAGCAGCTTAGGGGGACAGGGAGTCGGATACGAGCAGTACTTC
TRBV28	TRBJ1-5	.	.	CASHLGAVSNLNQPQHF	TGTGCCAGCCATCTGGGGGCGGTCTCCAACCTCAATCAGCCCCAGCATTTT
TRBV4-1	TRBJ1-1	.	.	CASSQEGLRNRNTEAFF	TGCGCCAGCAGCCAAGAAGGTCTCCGAAATAGGAACACTGAAGCTTTCTTT
TRBV5-5	TRBJ2-4	.	.	CASSLGWGAKNIQYF	TGTGCCAGCAGCTTGGGATGGGGAGCCAAAAACATTCAGTACTTC
TRBV18	TRBJ2-5	once	TRBD2	CASSPPWRGNQETQYF	TGTGCCAGCTCACCACCATGGCGGGGGAACCAAGAGACCCAGTACTTC
TRBV2	TRBJ2-7	.	.	CASSPAWMREQYF	TGTGCCAGCAGCCCGGCCTGGATGAGGGAGCAGTACTTC
TRBV2	TRBJ2-7	medium-sized	.	CASNPDGASYEQYF	TGTGCCAGCAACCCGGACGGGGCCTCCTACGAGCAGTACTTC
TRBV10-3	TRBJ1-5	.	.	CAISRGAGQPQHF	TGTGCCATCAGTAGGGGGGCAGGGCAGCCCCAGCATTTT
TRBV18	TRBJ2-7	.	.	CASSLSDPSYEQYF	TGTGCCAGCTCACTCTCAGATCCCTCCTACGAGCAGTACTTC
TRBV7-8	TRBJ1-1	.	.	CASSYQFRDTEAFF	TGTGCCAGCAGCTACCAGTTCCGGGACACTGAAGCTTTCTTT
TRBV18	TRBJ2-5	.	.	CASSPQETQYF	TGTGCCAGCTCACCACAAGAGACCCAGTACTTC
TRBV6-5	TRBJ1-1	.	.	CASGDAYANTEAFF	TGTGCCAGCGGGGACGCCTATGCCAACACTGAAGCTTTCTTT
TRBV6-5	TRBJ1-6	.	.	CASSYSTPRPNSPLHF	TGTGCCAGCAGTTACTCGACTCCCCGTCCAAATTCACCCCTCCACTTT
TRBV6-5	TRBJ1-1	.	.	CASSQAREVLDAAFF	TGTGCCAGCAGTCAGGCCCGGGAGGTTTTGGACGCAGCTTTCTTT
TRBV7-3	TRBJ2-3	.	.	CASSPRKGVDTQYF	TGTGCCAGCAGCCCCCGGAAGGGGGTCGATACGCAGTATTTT
TRBV2	TRBJ1-5	.	TRBD1	CASGRDRGFRQPQHF	TGTGCCAGCGGGCGGGACAGGGGTTTTAGACAGCCCCAGCATTTT
TRBV19	TRBJ2-7	.	.	CASSIQGRSYEQYF	TGTGCCAGTAGTATCCAGGGGAGGAGCTACGAGCAGTACTTC
TRBV9	TRBJ1-4	.	TRBD1	CASSVGRQGGHGNEKLFF	TGTGCCAGCAGCGTAGGGCGACAGGGGGGGCACGGTAATGAAAAACTGTTTTTT
TRBV6-5	TRBJ2-7	.	.	CASSYSTQGQAYF	TGTGCCAGCAGTTACTCGACACAGGGTCAGGCGTACTTC
TRBV10-3	TRBJ2-1	.	.	CAISQPDLRNEQFF	TGTGCCATCAGTCAACCGGATTTGCGCAATGAGCAGTTCTTC
TRBV5-6	TRBJ1-2	few	.	CASSLDRGNRAGYTF	TGTGCCAGCAGCTTGGATCGAGGAAACAGGGCTGGCTACACCTTC
TRBV7-2	TRBJ2-1	.	.	CASSNWGRIAANEQFF	TGTGCCAGCAGCAACTGGGGCCGAATAGCGGCGAATGAGCAGTTCTTC
TRBV7-3	TRBJ2-1	.	.	CASSLSPRTYNEQFF	TGTGCCAGCAGCTTATCGCCGAGAACCTACAATGAGCAGTTCTTC
TRBV29-1	TRBJ2-3	.	.	CSVMGGSSTDTQYF	TGCAGCGTCATGGGCGGCTCTAGCACAGATACGCAGTATTTT
TRBV7-3	TRBJ1-1	.	.	CASSLPGQLNTEAFF	TGTGCCAGCAGCCTACCCGGCCAGCTGAACACTGAAGCTTTCTTT
TRBV28	TRBJ2-1	.	TRBD2	CASTSWTSGHNEQFF	TGTGCCAGCACCTCTTGGACTAGCGGCCACAATGAGCAGTTCTTC
TRBV5-1	TRBJ1-2	once	TRBD1	CASTDSTGSNYGYTF	TGCGCCAGTACCGACTCGACAGGGTCAAACTATGGCTACACCTTC
TRBV18	TRBJ1-1	.	.	CASSPPASIEAFF	TGTGCCAGCTCACCACCGGCGTCAATAGAAGCTTTCTTT
TRBV9	TRBJ1-2	.	TRBD1	CASSVGQISPGYTF	TGTGCCAGCAGCGTGGGACAGATATCCCCGGGCTACACCTTC